One TCR beta chain is described in this entry. As yet, its antigen is unknown. Measured with immunoSEQ multiplex PCR; TCRdb has only the in-frame clones, and not every one. The sample has 120,000 to 150,000 clones; almost 90% are singletons. This specimen comes from a study of T cell responses to AZD1222 COVID-19 vaccine. With 7 bases removed from V and 6 bases from J, the gap between germline ends came to 15 bases. The CDR3 runs 13 residues. Germline assignment: CDR1 LNHDA and CDR2 SQIVND (reference sequence). The study's findings and limits: Increased Spike-specific TCR breadth and depth were observed after two AZD1222 doses. Along spike, vaccine-associated CD4 TCRs were found throughout, with dominance at 160-218 and 743-854. As reported, nearly half of all spike-specific TCRs target variant regions that are unmutated.

The chain combines TRBV19 with TRBJ1-1, with a tentative D call TRBD1 (6 bases). This receptor was obtained from an adult who received the AZD1222 COVID-19 vaccine. Sequenced here: peripheral blood, sampled 28 days after the second AZD1222 dose. CDR3 residues: CASKGGEGAEAFF. The CDR3 region has the DNA TGTGCCAGTAAAGGGGGTGAGGGGGCTGAAGCTTTCTTT.